These T cell receptor beta chains were read from a single sample in a study of blood T cells in healthy people across ages. TCRdb re-derived calls from the 5' RACE reads in MiXCR, one entry per CDR3 protein. This table holds about 1.6 million distinct CDR3 sequences, almost 35% found once. The sample was blood. The receptors come from a woman in her thirties in good health. Each CDR3 is given with its conserved first and last residue. D genes are given only for firm matches. The size entry is marked missing in some rows and otherwise reads once, few, many or a size class.

-	-	TRBV7-9	TRBJ2-3	TGTGCCATCACCAGACAGAGCACAGATACGCAGTATTTT	CAITRQSTDTQYF
-	-	TRBV21-1	TRBJ2-7	TGTGCCAGCAGCCATGGACTAGCGGGGGATAGCTCCTACGAGCAGTACTTC	CASSHGLAGDSSYEQYF
-	few	TRBV5-6	TRBJ1-1	TGTGCCAGCAGCCTAATTACGGACACTGAAGCTTTCTTT	CASSLITDTEAFF
TRBD2	-	TRBV20-1	TRBJ2-5	TGCAGTGCTAGCCGCGGCGGGAGTGTCCTGGAGACCCAGTACTTC	CSASRGGSVLETQYF
TRBD2	-	TRBV6-2/TRBV6-3	TRBJ2-1	TGTGCCAGGCGGATCGGGAGGAATGAGCAGTTCTTC	CARRIGRNEQFF
-	many	TRBV12-3/TRBV12-4	TRBJ2-6	TGTGCCAGCAGTTTAAGGCTAGCTAGCTCTGGGGCCAACGTCCTGACTTTC	CASSLRLASSGANVLTF
TRBD1	-	TRBV6-1	TRBJ2-3	TGTGCCAGCAGTGAAGCGCGGGCGACAGGGTCAACAGATACGCAGTATTTT	CASSEARATGSTDTQYF
-	many	TRBV9	TRBJ1-2	TGTGCCAGCAGCCCCTCGGGGGGGGGCTACACCTTC	CASSPSGGGYTF
-	-	TRBV6-7	TRBJ2-7	TGTGCCAGCAGTTACCAACCCCAGAGGGGGGACTACGAGCAGTACTTC	CASSYQPQRGDYEQYF
-	few	TRBV5-4	TRBJ2-5	TGTGCCAGCAGCTTGGGGGCGGGGATGAAGGGTGAGACCCAGTACTTC	CASSLGAGMKGETQYF
-	few	TRBV5-1	TRBJ2-5	TGCGCCAGCAGCTTAATACTAGCCGAAGAGACCCAGTACTTC	CASSLILAEETQYF
TRBD2	-	TRBV29-1	TRBJ2-3	TGCAGCATCCGTGGGGCGGGAGGGCCTAAAGATACGCAGTATTTT	CSIRGAGGPKDTQYF
TRBD2	-	TRBV29-1	TRBJ2-5	TGCAGCGTTGGCGGAGGAACTAGCGAAAAAGAGACCCAGTACTTC	CSVGGGTSEKETQYF
-	-	TRBV3-1	TRBJ2-1	TGTGCCAGCAGCCAAGATCGCGTAGGCGGGGATGAGCAGTTCTTC	CASSQDRVGGDEQFF
TRBD1	once	TRBV9	TRBJ1-4	TGTGCCAGCAGCGTAGGAACGGTGGCACAGGGGGATGAAAAACTGTTTTTT	CASSVGTVAQGDEKLFF
-	few	TRBV15	TRBJ2-3	TGTGCCACCAGCCGGCACAGGGACATAGGGCGGGCAGATACGCAGTATTTT	CATSRHRDIGRADTQYF
-	few	TRBV30	TRBJ2-6	TGTGCCTGGAGTGTACGTTGGCCGGGCCTGAACCGCTCTGGGGCCAACGTCCTGACTTTC	CAWSVRWPGLNRSGANVLTF
TRBD2	-	TRBV7-6	TRBJ2-7	TGTGCCAGCAGCTTAGCGGAGGCTAGCGGAGGTTACGAGCAGTACTTC	CASSLAEASGGYEQYF
-	few	TRBV6-2/TRBV6-3	TRBJ2-3	TGTGCCAGCACCGGGACACCCCCAATGCGCACAGATACGCAGTATTTT	CASTGTPPMRTDTQYF
-	-	TRBV19	TRBJ1-5	TGTGCCAGTAGCAAGGAGAATCAGCCCCAGCATTTT	CASSKENQPQHF
TRBD2	few	TRBV5-1	TRBJ2-7	TGCGCCAGCAGCTTGGTACTAGCGGGGGCCCACGAGCAGTACTTC	CASSLVLAGAHEQYF
TRBD1	-	TRBV15	TRBJ2-7	TGTGCCACCGGGGACAGGCCGACCTACAATGAGCAGTACTTC	CATGDRPTYNEQYF
-	-	TRBV12-3/TRBV12-4	TRBJ2-7	TGTGCCAGCAGCTCATACAGGTCGGAGTCCTACGAGCAGTACTTC	CASSSYRSESYEQYF
-	-	TRBV7-9	TRBJ1-2	TGTGCCAGCAGCTTAGCCCAGGATGGCTACACCTTC	CASSLAQDGYTF
-	-	TRBV11-2	TRBJ1-1	TGTGCCAGCAGCTTAGTCCAAGTTACCACTGAAGCTTTCTTT	CASSLVQVTTEAFF
-	few	TRBV28	TRBJ2-5	TGTGCCAGCAGTTTTCCCTACACAGTGGAGGGACAAGAGACCCAGTACTTC	CASSFPYTVEGQETQYF
-	-	TRBV7-9	TRBJ2-3	TGTGCCAGCAGCTTAACTAGTCTCGTCACAGATACGCAGTATTTT	CASSLTSLVTDTQYF
-	-	TRBV20-1	TRBJ1-3	TGCAGTGCTAGAGATTTGGCAGGGAAGACTGGAAACACCATATATTTT	CSARDLAGKTGNTIYF
TRBD1	-	TRBV4-1	TRBJ2-5	TGCGCCAGCAGCCTGGGGGCACAGGGGGTCGAGACCCAGTACTTC	CASSLGAQGVETQYF
TRBD1	-	TRBV2	TRBJ2-3	TGTGCCAGCAGAACAGCAGGGGGAAGCACAGATACGCAGTATTTT	CASRTAGGSTDTQYF
-	many	TRBV29-1	TRBJ2-1	TGCAGCGTTACGCGGAATCACAATGAGCAGTTCTTC	CSVTRNHNEQFF
-	few	TRBV7-9	TRBJ2-1	TGTGCCAGCAATCCGACTGGATACAATGAGCAGTTCTTC	CASNPTGYNEQFF
-	-	TRBV7-9	TRBJ2-3	TGTGCCAGCACCGCCGTCCAGGGGGATACGCAGTATTTT	CASTAVQGDTQYF
-	-	TRBV2	TRBJ2-7	TGTGCCAGCAGTGAATTAGCCTCCAGGGGCCTTTCCTACGAGCAGTACTTC	CASSELASRGLSYEQYF
-	-	TRBV19	TRBJ2-3	TGTGCCAGTAGTATTCGGGGGCAGATAGATACGCAGTATTTT	CASSIRGQIDTQYF
TRBD2	few	TRBV7-2	TRBJ2-7	TGTGCCAGCTGTCTTAATAGCGGGGTGGGTAGTTACGAGCAGTACTTC	CASCLNSGVGSYEQYF
TRBD2	few	TRBV20-1	TRBJ2-3	TGCAGTTCCCTCAGCGGGGAATACACAGATACGCAGTATTTT	CSSLSGEYTDTQYF
TRBD1	-	TRBV20-1	TRBJ1-6	TGCAGTGCAGCAGGGGGCATGAATTCACCCCTCCACTTT	CSAAGGMNSPLHF
TRBD1	-	TRBV7-6	TRBJ2-7	TGTGCCAGCAGCTTATACGACAGGGGACACGAGCAGTACTTC	CASSLYDRGHEQYF
TRBD2	-	TRBV3-1	TRBJ2-7	TGTGCCAGCAGCCGGACTAGCGGGGGTTTCCACGAGCAGTACTTC	CASSRTSGGFHEQYF
TRBD2	many	TRBV7-2	TRBJ2-7	TGTGCCAGCAGCCCCGGACTAGCGGGGGGGCTTCTGTACTTC	CASSPGLAGGLLYF
TRBD2	-	TRBV30	TRBJ2-5	TGTGCAGTAGTAGCGGGGCGTGAGACCCAGTACTTC	CAVVAGRETQYF
TRBD1	-	TRBV12-3/TRBV12-4	TRBJ1-2	TGTGCCAGCAGGCCCCGACAGGGTGTTAGAGGCTACACCTTC	CASRPRQGVRGYTF
TRBD1	-	TRBV7-6	TRBJ1-5	TGTGCCAACGTGGGACAGTTTGGGGGGGTTGACAATCAGCCCCAGCATTTT	CANVGQFGGVDNQPQHF
TRBD1	-	TRBV4-1	TRBJ1-1	TGCGCCAGCAGCCAAGTTATCACAGGGGGTTTTGAAGCTTTCTTT	CASSQVITGGFEAFF
-	-	TRBV7-2	TRBJ2-7	TGTGCCAGCAGCTTAGGAGGGGGAACCAACGAGCAGTACTTC	CASSLGGGTNEQYF
-	many	TRBV9	TRBJ2-7	TGTGCCAGCAGTGCCACCAGGGGCTCCTACGAGCAGTACTTC	CASSATRGSYEQYF
-	many	TRBV12-3/TRBV12-4	TRBJ2-2	TGTGCCAGCAGTTTGGAGGGGGCCGGGGAGCTGTTTTTT	CASSLEGAGELFF
-	-	TRBV30	TRBJ2-3	TGTGCCTGGAGCGCGGAGGTGGATACGCAGTATTTT	CAWSAEVDTQYF
TRBD2	once	TRBV20-1	TRBJ2-5	TGCAGCGCTAGAGATATAAGACTAGCGGGAATTGATGACAATGAGCAGTACTTC	CSARDIRLAGIDDNEQYF
-	once	TRBV11-2	TRBJ1-1	TGTACCAGCAGCCCGTTCCGGACAGCGAACACTGAAGCTTTCTTT	CTSSPFRTANTEAFF
-	few	TRBV3-1	TRBJ1-2	TGTGCCAGCAGCCAAGGACAGCCAGCTAACTATGGCTACACCTTC	CASSQGQPANYGYTF
TRBD2	-	TRBV27	TRBJ2-1	TGTGCCAGCCACCGAGCGGGATTCTACAATGAGCAGTTCTTC	CASHRAGFYNEQFF
TRBD2	few	TRBV20-1	TRBJ2-3	TGCAGTGCTAGAGATGGTTTAAGGACTAGCGGGAGGGAGGCAGATACGCAGTATTTT	CSARDGLRTSGREADTQYF
-	-	TRBV29-1	TRBJ2-7	TGCAGCGTTGAAGACCCGTCCGAGCAGTACTTC	CSVEDPSEQYF